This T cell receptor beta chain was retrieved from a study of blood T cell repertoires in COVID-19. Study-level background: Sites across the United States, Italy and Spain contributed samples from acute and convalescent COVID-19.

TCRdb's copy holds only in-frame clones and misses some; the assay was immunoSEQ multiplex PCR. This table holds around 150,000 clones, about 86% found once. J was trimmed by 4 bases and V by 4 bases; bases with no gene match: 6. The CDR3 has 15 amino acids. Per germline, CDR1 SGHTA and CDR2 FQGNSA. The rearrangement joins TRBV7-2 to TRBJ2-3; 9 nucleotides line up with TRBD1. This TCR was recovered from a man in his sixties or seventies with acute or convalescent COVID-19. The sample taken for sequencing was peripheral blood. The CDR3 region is CASSSRTGVADTQYF. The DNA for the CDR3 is TGTGCCAGCAGCTCGAGGACAGGGGTGGCAGATACGCAGTATTTT.